A single sample is the source of the 13 T cell receptor beta chains below, sequenced in a study of CD8+CD57+ T cells in acquired aplastic anemia. TCR beta VDJ and CDR3 were profiled, and genomic DNA was the template. TCRdb independently ran MiXCR on the reads; one entry per CDR3 protein. The sample records roughly 61,000 distinct CDR3 sequences, about 50% being singletons. Sequenced material: sorted CD4+, CD8+, or CD8+CD57+ T cells (not recorded which) from PBMCs. The receptors were sampled from a human donor in good health, serving as a control.

The V and J genes are TRBV20-1 and TRBJ2-3, with 10 nucleotides matching TRBD1. Per germline, CDR1 DFQATT and CDR2 SNEGSKA (reference sequence). This CDR3 is 17 amino acids long. V dropped 5 bases and J dropped 0; count of bases not matched to a gene: 11. The CDR3 loop reads CSAGGGQGYASTDTQYF. The CDR3 DNA is TGCAGTGCTGGCGGGGGACAGGGGTATGCTAGCACAGATACGCAGTATTTT.

This clonotype was counted ten times or more. The CDR3 spells CASSLTVVRTDTQYF. For the CDR3, the DNA is TGTGCCAGCAGCCTTACGGTGGTACGCACAGATACGCAGTATTTT. The chain uses TRBV25-1 and TRBJ2-3, with unresolved D. V was trimmed by 6 bases and J by 1 base, leaving 14 bases between them. Germline V gene sequence: CDR1 MGHDK, CDR2 SYGVNS. This CDR3 region has 15 residues.

V gene TRBV2 combines with J gene TRBJ1-2; weak D call: TRBD1 (5 bases). From germline, CDR1 is SNHLY and CDR2 FYNNEI. Between the trimmed V and J ends, which lost 4 bases and 5 bases, there was a span of 11 bases. The CDR3 contains 13 residues. CDR3 bases: TGTGCCAGCAGTGCCGGGACGGTGTATGGCTACACCTTC. Its protein is CASSAGTVYGYTF.

This clonotype was seen more than once but under ten times. Possible read error: a much larger clone is one base away. The rearrangement joins TRBV3-1 to TRBJ1-3, with TRBD1 identical over 8 bases. This CDR3 is 14 amino acids long. V was clipped by 5 bases and J by 6 bases; unmatched bases: 6. CDR1 and CDR2 from the germline V gene are LGHDT and YNNKEL (reference sequence). The CDR3 DNA reads as TGTGCCAGCAGCAGGCAGGGGGCTGAAAACACCATATATTTT. This translates into CASSRQGAENTIYF.

This sequence joins TRBV29-1 and TRBJ1-1; a weak D match, TRBD1 (5 bases). The ends were cut back, 2 bases at V and 0 bases at J, with 16 bases in the middle. Germline CDR1 reads SQVTM; CDR2 reads ANQGSEA. This CDR3 comprises 16 residues. DNA for the CDR3: TGCAGCGTTGAAACCCATGGGGACTCCATGAACACTGAAGCTTTCTTT. Its protein product is CSVETHGDSMNTEAFF.

The chain combines TRBV2 with TRBJ2-5; D might be TRBD1 (5 bases). V was cut by 2 bases and J by 4 bases, with 8 bases left in between. The CDR3 is made up of 13 amino acids. Germline V lookup: CDR1 SNHLY, CDR2 FYNNEI. This CDR3 is CASSERRVETQYF. The CDR3 DNA reads TGTGCCAGCAGTGAACGCAGGGTAGAGACCCAGTACTTC. Looking up the rest from reference TRBV2 and TRBJ2-5 gives the full variable domain: EPEVTQTPSHQVTQMGQEVILRCVPISNHLYFYWYRQILGQKVEFLVSFYNNEISEKSEIFDDQFSVERPDGSNFTLKIRSTKLEDSAMYFCASSERRVETQYFGPGTRLLVL.

The CDR3 loop is CATINPSGTEAFF. DNA for the CDR3: TGTGCCACAATAAACCCCTCGGGAACTGAAGCTTTCTTT. The chain employs TRBV28 and TRBJ1-1; D ambiguous. The length of the CDR3 is 13 residues. Germline V gives CDR1 MDHEN, CDR2 SYDVKM. Trimming took 10 bases from V and 5 from J, leaving 17 bases between them.

The rearrangement links TRBV10-3 to TRBJ2-1, with D unresolved. Germline V gene lookup returns CDR1 ENHRY and CDR2 SYGVKD. CDR3 size: 11 residues. V lost 2 bases, J lost 5 bases, and 1 base lay in between. The CDR3 coding sequence is TGTGCCATCAGTGAGGACAATGAGCAGTTCTTC. This gives the protein CAISEDNEQFF.

This chain joins TRBV29-1 and TRBJ2-1; 10 bases match TRBD2. This CDR3 has 16 residues. Germline values: CDR1 SQVTM, CDR2 ANQGSEA. The V and J ends lost 3 bases and 2 bases, in that order; junction bases with no gene match: 7. Here the CDR3 reads CSVEGLAGETYNEQFF. For the CDR3, the DNA is TGCAGCGTTGAGGGGCTAGCGGGAGAAACCTACAATGAGCAGTTCTTC.

This chain joins TRBV20-1 and TRBJ2-7; possibly TRBD2 for D (6 bases). CDR3 length: 14 amino acids. V was cut by 6 bases and J by 1 base, with 16 bases left in between. Germline-derived CDR1 and CDR2 are DFQATT and SNEGSKA (reference sequence). CDR3 coding DNA: TGCAGTGCGCCGGCGGTAGCGGCTTCCTACGAGCAGTACTTC. It is translated as CSAPAVAASYEQYF.

Points on this clonotype: A read error is likely, as this CDR3 ends without the conserved phenylalanine or tryptophan. The chain is built from TRBV10-3 and TRBJ2-7; TRBD1 aligns across 11 bases. V lost 10 bases, J lost 7 bases, and 9 bases stayed unmatched. This CDR3 region has 13 residues. CDR1 is ENHRY, CDR2 SYGVKD, per germline. CDR3 bases: TGTGCCAGTGGACAGGGGGCTCCGGGGGAGCAGTACCTC. This encodes CASGQGAPGEQYL.

This clonotype was seen only once. The V call is TRBV4-1, the J call TRBJ1-2; 12 bases line up with TRBD1. This CDR3 spans 15 amino acids. From germline, CDR1 is MGHRA and CDR2 YSYEKL. V was pared by 4 bases and J by 7 bases, with 7 bases of the junction left unmatched. In nucleotides, the CDR3 is TGCGCCAGCAGCCGAGGGACAGGGGGCGCAGGTGGCTACACCTTC. As protein: CASSRGTGGAGGYTF.

The chain has TRBV10-1 and TRBJ1-1; 9 positions agree with TRBD1. The CDR3 length is 15 residues. CDR1 and CDR2 from the germline V gene are WNHNN and SYGVQD (reference sequence). J was trimmed by 1 base and V by 5 bases; bases with no gene match: 5. CDR3 loop: CASSTNRGPNTEAFF. CDR3 DNA: TGCGCCAGCAGTACTAACAGGGGGCCGAACACTGAAGCTTTCTTT.